Shown below are 28 T cell receptor beta chains from a single sample sequenced in a study of CXCR3-negative and CXCR3-positive naive CD8 T cells. UMI labels and 5' RACE were used to prepare the TRB cDNA libraries. TCRdb re-called the 5' RACE reads; every CDR3 protein appears as one record, without DNA. The sample totals more than 45,000 distinct CDR3 sequences; its top ten clones hold around a quarter. The sample was memory CD8+ T cells from blood. All receptors derive from a human donor in good health. Some clones in this sample may be carry-over from other donors' samples.

The V call is TRBV7-9, the J call TRBJ1-5; TCRdb's D call of TRBD1 is untestable without DNA. There are 16 residues in the CDR3. The germline V gene encodes CDR1 SEHNR and CDR2 FQNEAQ (reference sequence). CDR3 amino acids: CASSLDQGVGNQPQHF.

This chain connects TRBV5-6 to TRBJ2-1. The CDR3 loop spans 15 amino acids. Per the germline V gene, CDR1 is SGHDT and CDR2 is YYEEEE. The CDR3 here is CASSLSGLGYNEQFF.

The rearrangement links TRBV29-1 to TRBJ1-2; checking the TCRdb D call of TRBD1 is not possible without DNA. There are 13 residues in the CDR3. Germline V lookup: CDR1 SQVTM, CDR2 ANQGSEA. The chain's CDR3 is CSATGQTNYGYTF.

This rearrangement joins TRBV29-1 to TRBJ2-2; TCRdb returns TRBD2, unconfirmable since there is no DNA. There are 14 residues in the CDR3. Germline CDR1 reads SQVTM; CDR2 reads ANQGSEA. This CDR3 is CSVGPPGGTGELFF.

The chain employs TRBV29-1 and TRBJ1-2. This CDR3 is built from 13 residues. Germline CDR1 reads SQVTM; CDR2 reads ANQGSEA. CDR3 loop: CSVIIWTGYGYTF. Full variable domain (remainder filled in from reference TRBV29-1 and TRBJ1-2): SAVISQKPSRDICQRGTSLTIQCQVDSQVTMMFWYRQQPGQSLTLIATANQGSEATYESGFVIDKFPISRPNLTFSTLTVSNMSPEDSSIYLCSVIIWTGYGYTFGSGTRLTVV.

V is TRBV12-3 or TRBV12-4 and J is TRBJ2-7; TCRdb's D gene call, TRBD2, goes unchecked for lack of DNA. The length of the CDR3 is 15 residues. The CDR3 protein is CASSWGLAARGEQYF.

The chain combines TRBV29-1 with TRBJ1-1; TCRdb calls TRBD1, which cannot be checked without DNA. This CDR3 contains 14 residues. Germline loops: CDR1 SQVTM, CDR2 ANQGSEA. The CDR3 reads CSVEYGTGNTEAFF. Filled out from reference TRBV29-1 and TRBJ1-1, the complete variable domain reads SAVISQKPSRDICQRGTSLTIQCQVDSQVTMMFWYRQQPGQSLTLIATANQGSEATYESGFVIDKFPISRPNLTFSTLTVSNMSPEDSSIYLCSVEYGTGNTEAFFGQGTRLTVV.

The V and J genes are TRBV29-1 and TRBJ2-2; TCRdb gives TRBD1 as the D gene, but with no DNA this cannot be confirmed. Germline values: CDR1 SQVTM, CDR2 ANQGSEA. The CDR3 spans 15 residues. The CDR3 spells CSVAGGRIDTGELFF.

J is TRBJ1-5 and V is TRBV4-2; without DNA, the TCRdb call of TRBD1 cannot be checked. The CDR3 covers 15 residues. The germline gives CDR1 LGHNA, CDR2 YNFKEQ. The CDR3 loop reads CASSQGQPFNQPQHF.

This chain uses TRBV29-1 with TRBJ2-1; TCRdb reports TRBD1, a call that lacks DNA to check it against. There are 12 residues in the CDR3. The germline V gene encodes CDR1 SQVTM and CDR2 ANQGSEA. The CDR3 protein is CSVEVDSNEQFF.

This clonotype counts as medium-sized by frequency. This rearrangement joins TRBV15 to TRBJ2-7; TCRdb gives TRBD2 as the D gene, but with no DNA this cannot be confirmed. Germline CDR1 is LNHNV and CDR2 is YYDKDF (reference sequence). The CDR3 is 15 residues long. CDR3 in amino acids: CATSREGEGPYEQYF.

The chain recombines TRBV7-7 with TRBJ2-2; the D call from TCRdb, TRBD2, cannot be confirmed without DNA. This CDR3 is 19 amino acids long. The germline CDR1 and CDR2 sequences are SSHAT and FNYEAQ (reference sequence). CDR3 protein: CASSSGLAGDGSWAGELFF. The full variable domain, in which reference TRBV7-7 and TRBJ2-2 provide the parts outside the CDR3, is GAGVSQSPRYKVTKRGQDVTLRCDPISSHATLYWYQQALGQGPEFLTYFNYEAQPDKSGLPSDRFSAERPEGSISTLTIQRTEQRDSAMYRCASSSGLAGDGSWAGELFFGEGSRLTVL.

The chain couples TRBV29-1 to TRBJ2-5. The CDR3 sequence is 12 residues long. CDR1 is SQVTM, CDR2 ANQGSEA, per germline. The CDR3 region is CSAEGGVGTQYF.

J is TRBJ1-1 and V is TRBV7-9. The germline V gene has CDR1 SEHNR and CDR2 FQNEAQ (reference sequence). The CDR3 runs 12 residues. The CDR3 sequence is CASSEMNTEAFF.

This chain uses TRBV4-1 with TRBJ1-4. The length of the CDR3 is 17 residues. Germline lookup yields CDR1 MGHRA and CDR2 YSYEKL. The CDR3 reads CASSQRGLGGEGEKLFF.

V usage is TRBV27 and J usage is TRBJ1-2; TCRdb picks TRBD1, but there is no DNA to check that call. There are 15 residues in the CDR3. Germline V gene sequence: CDR1 MNHEY, CDR2 SMNVEV (reference sequence). Here the CDR3 reads CASSWGTGVRGGYTF.

The chain has TRBV29-1 and TRBJ2-7. The CDR3 contains 13 residues. Looked up from germline, CDR1 is SQVTM and CDR2 is ANQGSEA. CDR3 in amino acids: CSVFSDRHHEQYF.

V usage is TRBV5-1 and J usage is TRBJ2-1; TCRdb indicates TRBD2, and absent DNA this call remains unverified. The germline gives CDR1 SGHRS, CDR2 YFSETQ. The CDR3 contains 17 residues. The CDR3 sequence: CASSDGTSDSSYNEQFF.

The chain links TRBV7-9 to TRBJ1-1; the D gene TCRdb calls, TRBD1, cannot be checked with no DNA. The CDR3 runs 14 residues. CDR1 is SEHNR, CDR2 FQNEAQ, per germline (reference sequence). The CDR3: CASPAGGAGTEAFF.

This chain connects TRBV18 to TRBJ2-5; with no DNA, the TCRdb D assignment of TRBD1 cannot be verified. The length of the CDR3 is 14 residues. CDR1 is KGHSH and CDR2 is LQKENI in the germline V gene. CDR3 protein: CASSVETGKETQYF. Drawing the rest from reference TRBV18 and TRBJ2-5, the complete variable domain is NAGVMQNPRHLVRRRGQEARLRCSPMKGHSHVYWYRQLPEEGLKFMVYLQKENIIDESGMPKERFSAEFPKEGPSILRIQQVVRGDSAAYFCASSVETGKETQYFGPGTRLLVL.

The chain links TRBV3-2 to TRBJ1-2. TRBV3-2 is shown as a pseudogene. CDR3 length: 15 residues. CDR3 region: CASRTGLKRDYGYTF.

The V and J genes are TRBV20-1 and TRBJ2-3; the D call from TCRdb, TRBD1, cannot be confirmed without DNA. Germline CDR1 DFQATT, CDR2 SNEGSKA (reference sequence). CDR3 length: 12 amino acids. The chain's CDR3 is CSARVPSGGGYF.

The chain couples TRBV12-3 or TRBV12-4 to TRBJ1-3; TCRdb indicates TRBD1, and absent DNA this call remains unverified. The CDR3 contains 12 residues. The CDR3 region is CASSPQGNTIYF.

V and J are TRBV7-6 and TRBJ1-1. Per the germline V gene, CDR1 is SGHVS and CDR2 is FNYEAQ. The CDR3 is 13 residues long. The CDR3 is CASRGGMNTEAFF.

The chain recombines TRBV5-1 with TRBJ2-5; TCRdb's assignment of TRBD1 cannot be checked, as there is no DNA. From germline, CDR1 is SGHRS and CDR2 YFSETQ. The CDR3 contains 13 residues. CDR3 amino acids: CASKDRAQETQYF.

The rearrangement joins TRBV29-1 to TRBJ2-7; TCRdb outputs TRBD2, but without DNA this stays unchecked. Germline values: CDR1 SQVTM, CDR2 ANQGSEA. The CDR3 runs 13 residues. The CDR3 reads CSVEAGLTYEQYF.

V and J are TRBV5-5 and TRBJ2-7; TCRdb's D call, TRBD2, is unchecked because there is no DNA. The CDR3 runs to 16 residues. CDR1 and CDR2 from the germline V gene are SGHKS and YYEKEE (reference sequence). CDR3 sequence: CASSLWPSRNSYEQYF.

The genes are TRBV6-6 and TRBJ2-3; the D call of TRBD1 rests on TCRdb alone, since no DNA is present to check it. The CDR3 is 16 residues long. Per the germline V gene, CDR1 is MNHNY and CDR2 is SVGAGI (reference sequence). This CDR3 reads CASSHPQVSSTDTQYF.